This section outlines one T cell receptor beta chain sequence together with its context. Its antigen remains unknown. Findings and caveats of the study: The TCR gene usage of tumor memory CD4+ T cells clustered together with blood and lymph node memory CD4+ cells and with lymph node naive CD4+ cells. Tumor Tregs overlapped most with tumor, then blood, naive CD4+ cells.

Naive CD4+ T cells were purified with Tregs depleted by CD25. Deletions cut 3 bases from V and 4 bases from J, with 9 bases between. Per the germline V gene, CDR1 is MNHNS and CDR2 is SASEGT. The CDR3 is made up of 13 amino acids. Constant-region reverse primers amplified full-length variable regions, followed by semi-nested Nested Universal Primer A PCR. MiXCR, run by TCRdb on the 5' RACE reads, gives a single entry per CDR3 protein. The sample gives about 50,000 distinct CDR3 sequences, roughly 28% of which show up once; 2% to 2.5% is in the top ten. Source material: naive CD4+ T cells sorted from blood. Subset described: naive CD4+ T cells, CD4+CD45RA+CD25-. The chain has TRBV6-1 and TRBJ2-5; D is unresolved. The receptor comes from a female donor with breast cancer. CDR3 residues: CASSETRRETQYF. As DNA, the CDR3 is TGTGCCAGCAGTGAGACAAGGAGAGAGACCCAGTACTTC.